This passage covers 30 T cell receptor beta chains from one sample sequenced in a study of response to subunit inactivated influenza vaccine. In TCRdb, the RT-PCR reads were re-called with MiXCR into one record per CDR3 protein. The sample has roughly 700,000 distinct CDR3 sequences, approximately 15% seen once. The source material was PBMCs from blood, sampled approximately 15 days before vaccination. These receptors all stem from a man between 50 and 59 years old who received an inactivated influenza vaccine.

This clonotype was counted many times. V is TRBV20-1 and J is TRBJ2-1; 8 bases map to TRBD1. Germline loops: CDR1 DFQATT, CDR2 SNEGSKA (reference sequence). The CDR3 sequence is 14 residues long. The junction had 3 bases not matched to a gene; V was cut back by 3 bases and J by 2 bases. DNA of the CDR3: TGCAGTGCTAGGGACAGGGTTACCTACAATGAGCAGTTCTTC. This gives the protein CSARDRVTYNEQFF.

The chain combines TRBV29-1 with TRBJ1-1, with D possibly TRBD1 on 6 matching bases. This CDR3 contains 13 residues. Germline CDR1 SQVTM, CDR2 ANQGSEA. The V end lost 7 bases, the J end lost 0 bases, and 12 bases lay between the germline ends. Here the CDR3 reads CSARTVMNTEAFF. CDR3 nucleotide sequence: TGCAGCGCACGGACAGTAATGAACACTGAAGCTTTCTTT.

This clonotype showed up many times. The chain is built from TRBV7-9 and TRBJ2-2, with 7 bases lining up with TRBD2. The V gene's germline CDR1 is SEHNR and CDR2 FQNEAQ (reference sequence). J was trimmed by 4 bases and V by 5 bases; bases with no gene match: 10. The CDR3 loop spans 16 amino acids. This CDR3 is CASSPPSGGGTGELFF. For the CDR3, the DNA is TGTGCCAGCAGCCCTCCTAGCGGTGGGGGCACCGGGGAGCTGTTTTTT. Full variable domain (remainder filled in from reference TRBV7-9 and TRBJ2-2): DTGVSQNPRHKITKRGQNVTFRCDPISEHNRLYWYRQTLGQGPEFLTYFQNEAQLEKSRLLSDRFSAERPKGSFSTLEIQRTEQGDSAMYLCASSPPSGGGTGELFFGEGSRLTVL.

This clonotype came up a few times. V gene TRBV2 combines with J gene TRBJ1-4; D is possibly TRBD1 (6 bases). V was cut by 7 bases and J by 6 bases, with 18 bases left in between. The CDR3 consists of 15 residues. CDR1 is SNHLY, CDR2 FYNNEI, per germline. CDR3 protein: CASNDAGAVHEKLFF. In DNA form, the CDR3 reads TGTGCCAGCAATGATGCGGGGGCCGTGCATGAAAAACTGTTTTTT.

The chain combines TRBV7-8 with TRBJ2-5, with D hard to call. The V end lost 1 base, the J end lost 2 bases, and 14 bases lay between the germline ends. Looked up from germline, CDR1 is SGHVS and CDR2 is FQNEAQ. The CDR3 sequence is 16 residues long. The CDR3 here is CASSLGHGVKQETQYF. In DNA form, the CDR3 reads TGTGCCAGCAGCTTAGGTCACGGAGTAAAACAAGAGACCCAGTACTTC.

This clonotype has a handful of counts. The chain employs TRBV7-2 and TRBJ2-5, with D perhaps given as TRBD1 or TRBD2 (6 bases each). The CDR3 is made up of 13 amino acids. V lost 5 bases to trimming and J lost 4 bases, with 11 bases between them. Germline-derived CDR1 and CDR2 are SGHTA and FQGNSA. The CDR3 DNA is TGTGCCAGCAGCGCTAAGGGGGGAGAGACCCAGTACTTC. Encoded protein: CASSAKGGETQYF. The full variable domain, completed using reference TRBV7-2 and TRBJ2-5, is GAGVSQSPSNKVTEKGKDVELRCDPISGHTALYWYRQSLGQGLEFLIYFQGNSAPDKSGLPSDRFSAERTGGSVSTLTIQRTQQEDSAVYLCASSAKGGETQYFGPGTRLLVL.

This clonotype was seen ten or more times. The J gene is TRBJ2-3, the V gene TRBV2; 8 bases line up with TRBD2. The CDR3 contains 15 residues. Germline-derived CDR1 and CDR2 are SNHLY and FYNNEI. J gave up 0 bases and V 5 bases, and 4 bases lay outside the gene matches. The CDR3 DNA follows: TGTGCCAGCAGTTCTGGCGGGGGGAGCACAGATACGCAGTATTTT. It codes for CASSSGGGSTDTQYF.

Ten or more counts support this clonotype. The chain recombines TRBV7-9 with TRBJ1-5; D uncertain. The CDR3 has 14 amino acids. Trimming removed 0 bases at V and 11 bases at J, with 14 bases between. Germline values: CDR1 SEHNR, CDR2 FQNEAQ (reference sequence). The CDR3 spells CASSLALGGGAQHF. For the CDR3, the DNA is TGTGCCAGCAGCTTAGCGCTAGGTGGCGGAGCCCAGCATTTT.

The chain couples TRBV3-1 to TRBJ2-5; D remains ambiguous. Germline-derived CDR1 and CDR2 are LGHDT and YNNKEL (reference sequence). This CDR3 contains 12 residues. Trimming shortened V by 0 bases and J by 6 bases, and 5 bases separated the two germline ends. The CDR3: CASSQDEQTQYF. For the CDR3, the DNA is TGTGCCAGCAGCCAAGATGAACAGACCCAGTACTTC.

The CDR3 region is CASSQGGALNTGELFF. CDR3 sequence (DNA): TGCGCCAGCAGCCAAGGGGGGGCCCTGAACACCGGGGAGCTGTTTTTT. The rearrangement joins TRBV4-1 to TRBJ2-2; tentatively, D is TRBD1 or TRBD2 (6 bases each). Trimming cost V 1 base and J 1 base, with 10 bases left between them. Germline V lookup: CDR1 MGHRA, CDR2 YSYEKL. The CDR3 has 16 amino acids.

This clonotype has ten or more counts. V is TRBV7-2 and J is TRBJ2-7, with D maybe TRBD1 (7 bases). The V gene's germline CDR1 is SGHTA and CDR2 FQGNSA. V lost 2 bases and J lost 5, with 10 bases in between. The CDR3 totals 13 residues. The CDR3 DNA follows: TGTGCCAGCAGCTTACAGGGGGGCCACGAGCAGTACTTC. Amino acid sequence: CASSLQGGHEQYF.

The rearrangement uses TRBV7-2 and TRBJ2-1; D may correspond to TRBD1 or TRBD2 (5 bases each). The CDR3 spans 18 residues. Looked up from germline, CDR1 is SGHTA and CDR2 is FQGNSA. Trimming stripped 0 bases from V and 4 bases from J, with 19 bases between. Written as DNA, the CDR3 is TGTGCCAGCAGCTTAGCGATTTTGACAGTTGGGGGTTACAATGAGCAGTTCTTC. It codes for CASSLAILTVGGYNEQFF.

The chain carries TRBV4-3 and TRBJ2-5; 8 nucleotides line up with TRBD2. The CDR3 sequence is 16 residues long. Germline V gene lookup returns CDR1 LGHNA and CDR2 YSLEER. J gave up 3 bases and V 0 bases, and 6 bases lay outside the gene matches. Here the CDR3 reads CASSQDSPGGKETQYF. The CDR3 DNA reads TGCGCCAGCAGCCAAGATTCCCCGGGGGGGAAAGAGACCCAGTACTTC.

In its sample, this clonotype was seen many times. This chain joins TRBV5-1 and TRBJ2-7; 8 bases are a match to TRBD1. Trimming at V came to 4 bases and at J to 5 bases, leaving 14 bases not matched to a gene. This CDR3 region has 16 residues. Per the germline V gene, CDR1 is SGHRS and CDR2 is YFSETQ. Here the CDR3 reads CASSRGQGGIGDEQYF. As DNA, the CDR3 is TGCGCCAGCAGCAGAGGACAGGGAGGAATTGGGGACGAGCAGTACTTC.

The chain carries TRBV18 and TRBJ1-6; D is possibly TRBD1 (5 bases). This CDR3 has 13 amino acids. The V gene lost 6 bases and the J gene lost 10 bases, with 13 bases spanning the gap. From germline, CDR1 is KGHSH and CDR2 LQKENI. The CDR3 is CASSGGEGSPLHF. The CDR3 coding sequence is TGTGCCAGCTCGGGGGGAGAAGGCTCACCCCTCCACTTT.

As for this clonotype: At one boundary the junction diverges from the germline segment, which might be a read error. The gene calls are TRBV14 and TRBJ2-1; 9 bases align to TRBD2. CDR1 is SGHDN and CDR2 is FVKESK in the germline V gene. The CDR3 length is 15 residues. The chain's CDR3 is CASSQSGLAYTEQFF. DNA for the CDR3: TGTGCCAGCAGCCAGTCCGGACTAGCGTACACTGAGCAGTTCTTC.

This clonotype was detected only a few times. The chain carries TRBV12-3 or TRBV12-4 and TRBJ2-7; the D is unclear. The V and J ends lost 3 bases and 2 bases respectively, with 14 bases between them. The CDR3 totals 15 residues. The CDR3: CASSFMGSSAYEQYF. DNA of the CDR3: TGTGCCAGCAGTTTTATGGGATCCTCGGCCTACGAGCAGTACTTC.

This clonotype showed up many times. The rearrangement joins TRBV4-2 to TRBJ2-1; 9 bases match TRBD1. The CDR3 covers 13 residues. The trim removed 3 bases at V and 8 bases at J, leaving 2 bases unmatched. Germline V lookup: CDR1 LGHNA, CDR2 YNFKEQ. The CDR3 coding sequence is TGTGCCAGCAGCCATCGACAGGGGGATGAGCAGTTCTTC. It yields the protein CASSHRQGDEQFF.

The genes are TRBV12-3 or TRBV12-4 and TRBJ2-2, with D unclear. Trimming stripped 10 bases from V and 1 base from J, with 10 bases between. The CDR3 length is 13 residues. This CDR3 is CATNPLNTGELFF. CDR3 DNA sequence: TGTGCCACCAACCCTTTGAACACCGGGGAGCTGTTTTTT.

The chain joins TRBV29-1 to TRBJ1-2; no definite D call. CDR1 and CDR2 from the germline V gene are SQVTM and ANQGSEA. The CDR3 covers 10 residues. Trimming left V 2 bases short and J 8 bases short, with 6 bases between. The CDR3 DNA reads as TGCAGCGTTGAAATTGACGGCTACACCTTC. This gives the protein CSVEIDGYTF.

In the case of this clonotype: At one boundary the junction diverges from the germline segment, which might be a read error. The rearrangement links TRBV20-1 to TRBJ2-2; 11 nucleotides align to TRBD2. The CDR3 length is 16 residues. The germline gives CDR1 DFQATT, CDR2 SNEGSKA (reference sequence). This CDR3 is CCARVAGGGNTGELFF. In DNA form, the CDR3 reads TGCTGTGCTAGAGTAGCGGGAGGGGGGAACACCGGGGAGCTGTTTTTT.

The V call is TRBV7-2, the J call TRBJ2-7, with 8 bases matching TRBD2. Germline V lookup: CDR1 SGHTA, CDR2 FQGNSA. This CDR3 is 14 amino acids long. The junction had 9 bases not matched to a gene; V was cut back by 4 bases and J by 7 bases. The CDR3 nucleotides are TGTGCCAGCAGCTCCCCAGAGCGGGAGAGGGAGCAGTACTTC. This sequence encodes CASSSPEREREQYF.

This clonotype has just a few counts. The CDR3 protein is CASSPFLTGELFF. CDR3 coding DNA: TGTGCCAGCAGTCCATTCTTGACCGGGGAGCTGTTTTTT. V gene TRBV27 combines with J gene TRBJ2-2; no reliable D call. Germline CDR1 MNHEY, CDR2 SMNVEV (reference sequence). Between the trimmed V and J ends, which lost 5 bases and 5 bases, there was a span of 9 bases. This CDR3 has 13 amino acids.

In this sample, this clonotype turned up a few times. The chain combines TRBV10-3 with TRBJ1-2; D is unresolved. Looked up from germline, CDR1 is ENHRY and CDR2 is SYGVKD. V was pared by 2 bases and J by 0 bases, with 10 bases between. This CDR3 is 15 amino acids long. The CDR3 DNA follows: TGTGCCATCAGTGAGCTTGGAAGGTCTAACTATGGCTACACCTTC. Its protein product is CAISELGRSNYGYTF.

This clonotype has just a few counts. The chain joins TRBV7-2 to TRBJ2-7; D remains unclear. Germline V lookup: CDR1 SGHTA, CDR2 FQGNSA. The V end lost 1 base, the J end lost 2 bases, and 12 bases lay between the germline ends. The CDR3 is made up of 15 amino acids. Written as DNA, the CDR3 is TGTGCCAGCAGCTTAGAACCCGGGCCTACCTACGAGCAGTACTTC. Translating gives CASSLEPGPTYEQYF.

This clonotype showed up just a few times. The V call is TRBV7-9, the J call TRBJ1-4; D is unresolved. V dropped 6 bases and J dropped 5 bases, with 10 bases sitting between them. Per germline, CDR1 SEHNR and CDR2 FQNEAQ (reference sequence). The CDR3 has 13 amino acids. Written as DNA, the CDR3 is TGTGCCAGCAGTCAAGGGTGGAATGAAAAACTGTTTTTT. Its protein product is CASSQGWNEKLFF. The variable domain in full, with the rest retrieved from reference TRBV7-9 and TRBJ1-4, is DTGVSQNPRHKITKRGQNVTFRCDPISEHNRLYWYRQTLGQGPEFLTYFQNEAQLEKSRLLSDRFSAERPKGSFSTLEIQRTEQGDSAMYLCASSQGWNEKLFFGSGTQLSVL.

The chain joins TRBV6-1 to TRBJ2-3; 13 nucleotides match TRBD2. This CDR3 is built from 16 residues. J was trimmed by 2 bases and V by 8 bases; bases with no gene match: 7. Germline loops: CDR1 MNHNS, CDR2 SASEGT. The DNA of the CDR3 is TGTGCCAGCGGAGGGGGACTAGCGGGGAACACAGATACGCAGTATTTT. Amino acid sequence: CASGGGLAGNTDTQYF.

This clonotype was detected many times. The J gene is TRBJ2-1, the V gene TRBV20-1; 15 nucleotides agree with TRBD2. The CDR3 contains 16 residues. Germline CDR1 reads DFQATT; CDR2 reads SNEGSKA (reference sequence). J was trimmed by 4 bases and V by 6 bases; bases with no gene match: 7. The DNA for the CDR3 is TGCAGTGCCCCGGGACTAGCGGGAGGACTTTACAATGAGCAGTTCTTC. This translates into CSAPGLAGGLYNEQFF.

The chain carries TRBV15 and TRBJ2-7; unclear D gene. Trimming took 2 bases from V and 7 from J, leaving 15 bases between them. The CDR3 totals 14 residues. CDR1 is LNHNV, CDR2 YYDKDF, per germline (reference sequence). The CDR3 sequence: CATSRIGNLGEQYF. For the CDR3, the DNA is TGTGCCACCAGCAGAATAGGGAACTTGGGGGAGCAGTACTTC.

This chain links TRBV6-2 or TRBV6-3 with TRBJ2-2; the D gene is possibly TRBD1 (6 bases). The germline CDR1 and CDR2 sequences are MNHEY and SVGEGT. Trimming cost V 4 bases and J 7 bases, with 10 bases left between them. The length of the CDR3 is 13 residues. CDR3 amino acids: CASSLSRGGELFF. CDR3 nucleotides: TGTGCCAGCAGTTTATCCAGGGGCGGGGAGCTGTTTTTT.